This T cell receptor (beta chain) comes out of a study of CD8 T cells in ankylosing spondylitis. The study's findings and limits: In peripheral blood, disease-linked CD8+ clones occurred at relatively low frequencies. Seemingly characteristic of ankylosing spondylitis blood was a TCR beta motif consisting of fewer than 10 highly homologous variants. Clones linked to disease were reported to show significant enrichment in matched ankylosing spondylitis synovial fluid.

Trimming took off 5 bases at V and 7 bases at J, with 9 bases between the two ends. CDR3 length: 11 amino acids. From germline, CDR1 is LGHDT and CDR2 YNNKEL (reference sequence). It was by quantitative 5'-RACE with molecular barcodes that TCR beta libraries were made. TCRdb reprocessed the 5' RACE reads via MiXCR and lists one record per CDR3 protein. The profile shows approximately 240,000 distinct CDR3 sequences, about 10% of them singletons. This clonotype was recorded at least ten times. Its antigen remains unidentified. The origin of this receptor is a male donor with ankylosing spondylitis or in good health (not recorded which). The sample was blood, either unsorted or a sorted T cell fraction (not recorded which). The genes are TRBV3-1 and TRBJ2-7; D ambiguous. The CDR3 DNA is TGTGCCAGCAGCGGCGTGTGGGAGCAGTACTTC. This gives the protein CASSGVWEQYF.